This T cell receptor beta chain was retrieved from a study of blood T cell repertoires in COVID-19. Across the study: PBMCs, B-cell-depleted T cells, or T cells were the source of the cDNA or gDNA that made up the material.

Per the study methods: Amplification with reference gene primers provided the estimates of nucleated cell counts. Some clones are missing from TCRdb's copy, which holds only in-frame ones; the method was immunoSEQ multiplex PCR. The V and J calls and clone size come from that table; D and trimming were worked out from the DNA. The table records more than 300,000 clones, 88% of them present only once. Trimming shortened V by 4 bases and J by 3 bases, and 18 bases separated the two germline ends. Germline assignment: CDR1 LGHDT and CDR2 YNNKEL (reference sequence). The CDR3 length is 16 residues. Assignment of participants to cohorts was predicated upon participant-reported clinical history. Recovery meant two consecutive negative NP/OP PCR tests, professional clearance, or resolved symptoms.

The chain recombines TRBV3-1 (or the pseudogene TRBV3-2) with TRBJ1-1, with D possibly being TRBD1 (6 bases). The sample taken for sequencing was PBMCs or T cells enriched from blood (not recorded which). The clonotype was recovered from a woman in her late teens or twenties who had recovered from COVID-19. CDR3 loop: CASSPKFGQLYTEAFF. The CDR3 DNA is TGTGCCAGCAGCCCGAAGTTCGGACAGCTTTACACTGAAGCTTTCTTT.